This T cell receptor (gamma chain) was retrieved from a study of gamma-delta T cells after stem cell transplantation. TCRdb re-processed the RT-PCR reads via CATT. Of hundreds of gamma-chain clones in the sample, roughly 35% were seen once. With respect to this clone: A read error is the likely source, as a far larger clone sits one nucleotide away.

Germline V gene data show CDR1 as GITISATS and CDR2 as ISYDGTV (reference sequence). The CDR3 loop spans 16 amino acids. This rearrangement joins TRGV9 to TRGJP. TCRdb gives no J gene; it was assigned here by matching the DNA to germline. The specimen was gamma-delta T cells. The source is a human donor. It is not recorded whose cells these are; they may come from a transplant donor. The CDR3 reads CALWEQQEVGKKIKVF. The CDR3 nucleotides read TGTGCCTTGTGGGAGCAACAAGAGGTGGGCAAAAAAATCAAGGTATTT.